This TCR beta chain was found in a study of blood T cell repertoires in COVID-19. Study-wide context: Nucleic acid was either cDNA or gDNA, and it came from T cells, B-cell-depleted T cells, or PBMCs.

In germline, CDR1 is LNHDA, CDR2 SQIVND (reference sequence). CDR3 length: 14 residues. Trimming took off 8 bases at V and 4 bases at J, with 15 bases between the two ends. Donors in Cohort 3 who had recovered were those with two negative PCRs, healthcare professional clearance, or resolution of their symptoms. Sequencing was performed with immunoSEQ multiplex PCR; in TCRdb, only in-frame clones are kept and a portion is missing. In the table there are approximately 170,000 clones, approximately 88% of which are singletons. The sequenced sample consisted of PBMCs or T cells enriched from blood (not recorded which). The receptor was derived from a woman between 18 and 30 years old who had recovered from COVID-19. This chain joins TRBV19 and TRBJ1-5; D might be TRBD1 (6 bases). CDR3 nucleotides: TGTGCCAGTCGAGCACAGGGCAATAATCAGCCCCAGCATTTT. The encoded protein is CASRAQGNNQPQHF.